Presented here are 6 T cell receptor beta chains from one specimen sequenced in a study of shared clonotypes between healthy human individuals. Clones were read by immunoSEQ multiplex PCR, and TCRdb kept only the in-frame ones, dropping some. In the table there are 2.3 million or so clones, 93% of which are singletons. Specimen: naive CD4+ T cells from PBMCs. Subset reported: CD45RA+ positively selected. All receptors derive from a man in his late teens or twenties in good health. Some clones in this sample may be carry-over from other donors' samples.

The rearrangement joins TRBV11-3 to TRBJ2-7; D unclear. The germline V gene encodes CDR1 SGHNT and CDR2 YENEEA. Trimming pared 5 bases from V and 3 bases from J, leaving 11 bases between. This CDR3 contains 13 residues. CDR3 bases: TGTGCCAGCAGCCCCCGCTCGGGCTACGAGCAGTACTTC. It encodes CASSPRSGYEQYF.

V and J are TRBV5-1 and TRBJ2-2, with TRBD2 as a possible D gene (6 bases). The CDR3 has 14 amino acids. The germline gives CDR1 SGHRS, CDR2 YFSETQ. V lost 4 bases and J lost 6, with 13 bases in between. Here the CDR3 reads CASSALGGPGELFF. In DNA form, the CDR3 reads TGCGCCAGCAGCGCCCTGGGGGGACCCGGGGAGCTGTTTTTT.

The chain employs TRBV28 and TRBJ2-7, with D perhaps TRBD1 (5 bases). V lost 0 bases and J lost 3, with 12 bases in between. This CDR3 comprises 15 residues. Germline loops: CDR1 MDHEN, CDR2 SYDVKM. CDR3 loop: CASSLWAGKVYEQYF. The CDR3 DNA follows: TGTGCCAGCAGTTTATGGGCAGGGAAGGTCTACGAGCAGTACTTC.

The chain couples TRBV5-1 to TRBJ2-2, with 8 positions matching TRBD1. CDR3 size: 18 residues. Germline V lookup: CDR1 SGHRS, CDR2 YFSETQ. Trimming took 2 bases from V and 1 from J; bases not matched to a gene: 10. The CDR3, as DNA: TGCGCCAGCAGCTTTAGCCCTCTCGGGACAGGGAACACCGGGGAGCTGTTTTTT. This sequence encodes CASSFSPLGTGNTGELFF.

The chain has TRBV4-3 and TRBJ2-1; D might be TRBD1 (7 bases). Germline V gene sequence: CDR1 LGHNA, CDR2 YSLEER. Trimming stripped 4 bases from V and 7 bases from J, with 23 bases between. This CDR3 has 17 amino acids. CDR3 region: CASSPLRGLTAGNEQFF. CDR3 DNA sequence: TGCGCCAGCAGCCCGCTAAGGGGGCTAACGGCGGGGAATGAGCAGTTCTTC.

This clone is a singleton in its sample. The rearrangement uses TRBV19 and TRBJ2-2; D might be TRBD1 (7 bases). The germline gives CDR1 LNHDA, CDR2 SQIVND (reference sequence). The germline V and J ends were trimmed by 4 bases and 5 bases, with 17 bases remaining between them. This CDR3 region has 16 residues. The DNA of the CDR3 is TGTGCCAGTAGTACCTCGCGGGACAGCCCTACCGGGGAGCTGTTTTTT. Residues: CASSTSRDSPTGELFF.